These T cell receptor beta chains were read from a single sample in a study of Graves' ophthalmopathy and Graves' hyperthyroidism. Via MiXCR, TCRdb re-called the multiplex PCR reads, giving one row per CDR3 protein. The sample lists about 200,000 distinct CDR3 sequences; 25% to 35% were seen once. The specimen was peripheral blood. All receptors derive from a man in his fifties or sixties with Graves' ophthalmopathy. The CDR3 runs from the conserved cysteine through the conserved F or W. D genes are given only for firm matches. The size entry is marked missing in some rows and otherwise reads once, few, many or a size class.

J gene	clone size	V gene	D gene	CDR3 protein	CDR3 DNA
TRBJ2-7	many	TRBV2	.	CASSVSQRVLGEQYF	TGTGCCAGCAGTGTAAGTCAAAGGGTGCTAGGCGAGCAGTACTTC
TRBJ1-1	.	TRBV28	.	CASNPSALGTVNTEAFF	TGTGCCAGCAACCCTTCAGCCCTGGGAACGGTGAACACTGAAGCTTTCTTT
TRBJ1-1	many	TRBV5-1	.	CASTVDGRNTEAFF	TGCGCCAGCACCGTCGACGGGAGGAACACTGAAGCTTTCTTT
TRBJ1-2	.	TRBV12-3/TRBV12-4	TRBD1	CASRMGQGPYGYTF	TGTGCCAGCAGGATGGGACAGGGGCCCTATGGCTACACCTTC
TRBJ1-5	.	TRBV6-2/TRBV6-3	.	CASKGGPNQPQHF	TGTGCCAGCAAGGGAGGCCCAAATCAGCCCCAGCATTTT
TRBJ2-7	.	TRBV28	.	CASSSQESEQYF	TGTGCCAGCAGTTCCCAAGAGAGTGAGCAGTACTTC
TRBJ2-2	many	TRBV6-2/TRBV6-3	.	CASSYQGRGTGELFF	TGTGCCAGCAGTTACCAGGGGCGAGGCACCGGGGAGCTGTTTTTT
TRBJ2-7	.	TRBV6-5	TRBD2	CASSYSTSGRNSYEQYF	TGTGCCAGCAGTTACTCGACTAGCGGGAGGAATTCGTACGAGCAGTACTTC
TRBJ1-2	.	TRBV27	.	CASSLSTKTGIGGYTF	TGTGCCAGCAGTTTATCCACTAAAACAGGGATCGGTGGCTACACCTTC
TRBJ1-1	.	TRBV6-5	TRBD1	CASSYSGGLNTEAFF	TGTGCCAGCAGTTACTCAGGGGGCCTCAACACTGAAGCTTTCTTT
TRBJ2-7	.	TRBV27	TRBD1	CASSIGTGPRPYEQYF	TGTGCCAGCAGTATTGGGACAGGGCCCCGTCCCTACGAGCAGTACTTC
TRBJ2-1	.	TRBV2	TRBD1	CASSEGRGLNEQFF	TGTGCCAGCAGTGAAGGCAGGGGGCTCAATGAGCAGTTCTTC
TRBJ1-1	.	TRBV27	.	CASSWYGETEAFF	TGTGCCAGCAGTTGGTATGGAGAGACTGAAGCTTTCTTT
TRBJ2-3	many	TRBV9	.	CASSVEDLGDTDTQYF	TGTGCCAGCAGCGTAGAAGACTTGGGGGACACAGATACGCAGTATTTT
TRBJ2-5	.	TRBV12-3/TRBV12-4	.	CASSPPTRAQETQYF	TGTGCCAGCAGTCCTCCTACTAGAGCCCAAGAGACCCAGTACTTC
TRBJ1-2	many	TRBV29-1	.	CSVEGSYYGYTF	TGCAGCGTTGAAGGGTCGTATTATGGCTACACCTTC
TRBJ1-1	.	TRBV7-2	.	CASSFRKGSNTEAFF	TGTGCCAGCAGCTTCCGCAAGGGATCGAACACTGAAGCTTTCTTT
TRBJ2-7	many	TRBV28	TRBD2	CASRTPGGYEQYF	TGTGCCAGCAGGACTCCGGGAGGGTACGAGCAGTACTTC
TRBJ2-7	many	TRBV29-1	TRBD1	CSVGQGTEQYF	TGCAGCGTTGGACAGGGGACCGAGCAGTACTTC
TRBJ2-5	many	TRBV28	TRBD1	CASSSPGQGGTQYF	TGTGCCAGCAGTTCACCTGGACAGGGTGGGACCCAGTACTTC
TRBJ2-5	many	TRBV4-1	TRBD2	CASSQMTSGWETQYF	TGCGCCAGCAGCCAAATGACTAGCGGGTGGGAGACCCAGTACTTC
TRBJ2-7	many	TRBV4-1	TRBD1	CASSPGQGWEQYF	TGCGCCAGCAGCCCAGGACAGGGTTGGGAGCAGTACTTC
TRBJ2-7	.	TRBV27	TRBD1	CASSFERTGNPSYEQYF	TGTGCCAGCAGTTTTGAGAGGACAGGGAACCCTTCCTACGAGCAGTACTTC
TRBJ2-5	.	TRBV12-3/TRBV12-4	.	CASRLGLVETQYF	TGTGCCAGCCGGTTGGGACTCGTAGAGACCCAGTACTTC
TRBJ2-7	.	TRBV7-2	TRBD2	CASSPGLAGIYEQYF	TGTGCCAGCAGCCCGGGACTAGCGGGTATCTACGAGCAGTACTTC
TRBJ1-1	.	TRBV7-2	.	CASSLASTLMNTEAFF	TGTGCCAGCAGCTTAGCTTCCACTCTAATGAACACTGAAGCTTTCTTT
TRBJ2-5	many	TRBV6-5	.	CASSNRDGETQYF	TGTGCCAGCAGTAACCGAGATGGGGAGACCCAGTACTTC
TRBJ2-5	many	TRBV6-1	TRBD1	CASSRQGAETQYF	TGTGCCAGCAGTAGACAGGGGGCAGAGACCCAGTACTTC
TRBJ2-7	.	TRBV6-1	.	CASSESQGSYEQYF	TGTGCCAGCAGTGAAAGTCAGGGGTCCTACGAGCAGTACTTC
TRBJ1-6	.	TRBV30	.	CAWRPRLFSYNSPLHF	TGTGCCTGGAGGCCCAGGTTGTTCTCCTATAATTCACCCCTCCACTTT
TRBJ2-5	many	TRBV5-1	.	CASSFGQNAETQYF	TGCGCCAGCAGCTTTGGACAGAACGCGGAGACCCAGTACTTC
TRBJ2-2	.	TRBV4-3	.	CASSQLRGELFF	TGCGCCAGCAGCCAGCTACGCGGGGAGCTGTTTTTT
TRBJ1-1	many	TRBV25-1	.	CASSESFEASTEAFF	TGTGCCAGCAGTGAATCGTTTGAGGCCAGCACTGAAGCTTTCTTT
TRBJ2-7	.	TRBV28	.	CASSLYRMSYEQYF	TGTGCCAGCAGTTTATACAGGATGTCCTACGAGCAGTACTTC
TRBJ2-7	many	TRBV12-3/TRBV12-4	TRBD1	CASTSRGTGIYEQYF	TGTGCCAGCACCTCCCGCGGGACAGGTATCTACGAGCAGTACTTC